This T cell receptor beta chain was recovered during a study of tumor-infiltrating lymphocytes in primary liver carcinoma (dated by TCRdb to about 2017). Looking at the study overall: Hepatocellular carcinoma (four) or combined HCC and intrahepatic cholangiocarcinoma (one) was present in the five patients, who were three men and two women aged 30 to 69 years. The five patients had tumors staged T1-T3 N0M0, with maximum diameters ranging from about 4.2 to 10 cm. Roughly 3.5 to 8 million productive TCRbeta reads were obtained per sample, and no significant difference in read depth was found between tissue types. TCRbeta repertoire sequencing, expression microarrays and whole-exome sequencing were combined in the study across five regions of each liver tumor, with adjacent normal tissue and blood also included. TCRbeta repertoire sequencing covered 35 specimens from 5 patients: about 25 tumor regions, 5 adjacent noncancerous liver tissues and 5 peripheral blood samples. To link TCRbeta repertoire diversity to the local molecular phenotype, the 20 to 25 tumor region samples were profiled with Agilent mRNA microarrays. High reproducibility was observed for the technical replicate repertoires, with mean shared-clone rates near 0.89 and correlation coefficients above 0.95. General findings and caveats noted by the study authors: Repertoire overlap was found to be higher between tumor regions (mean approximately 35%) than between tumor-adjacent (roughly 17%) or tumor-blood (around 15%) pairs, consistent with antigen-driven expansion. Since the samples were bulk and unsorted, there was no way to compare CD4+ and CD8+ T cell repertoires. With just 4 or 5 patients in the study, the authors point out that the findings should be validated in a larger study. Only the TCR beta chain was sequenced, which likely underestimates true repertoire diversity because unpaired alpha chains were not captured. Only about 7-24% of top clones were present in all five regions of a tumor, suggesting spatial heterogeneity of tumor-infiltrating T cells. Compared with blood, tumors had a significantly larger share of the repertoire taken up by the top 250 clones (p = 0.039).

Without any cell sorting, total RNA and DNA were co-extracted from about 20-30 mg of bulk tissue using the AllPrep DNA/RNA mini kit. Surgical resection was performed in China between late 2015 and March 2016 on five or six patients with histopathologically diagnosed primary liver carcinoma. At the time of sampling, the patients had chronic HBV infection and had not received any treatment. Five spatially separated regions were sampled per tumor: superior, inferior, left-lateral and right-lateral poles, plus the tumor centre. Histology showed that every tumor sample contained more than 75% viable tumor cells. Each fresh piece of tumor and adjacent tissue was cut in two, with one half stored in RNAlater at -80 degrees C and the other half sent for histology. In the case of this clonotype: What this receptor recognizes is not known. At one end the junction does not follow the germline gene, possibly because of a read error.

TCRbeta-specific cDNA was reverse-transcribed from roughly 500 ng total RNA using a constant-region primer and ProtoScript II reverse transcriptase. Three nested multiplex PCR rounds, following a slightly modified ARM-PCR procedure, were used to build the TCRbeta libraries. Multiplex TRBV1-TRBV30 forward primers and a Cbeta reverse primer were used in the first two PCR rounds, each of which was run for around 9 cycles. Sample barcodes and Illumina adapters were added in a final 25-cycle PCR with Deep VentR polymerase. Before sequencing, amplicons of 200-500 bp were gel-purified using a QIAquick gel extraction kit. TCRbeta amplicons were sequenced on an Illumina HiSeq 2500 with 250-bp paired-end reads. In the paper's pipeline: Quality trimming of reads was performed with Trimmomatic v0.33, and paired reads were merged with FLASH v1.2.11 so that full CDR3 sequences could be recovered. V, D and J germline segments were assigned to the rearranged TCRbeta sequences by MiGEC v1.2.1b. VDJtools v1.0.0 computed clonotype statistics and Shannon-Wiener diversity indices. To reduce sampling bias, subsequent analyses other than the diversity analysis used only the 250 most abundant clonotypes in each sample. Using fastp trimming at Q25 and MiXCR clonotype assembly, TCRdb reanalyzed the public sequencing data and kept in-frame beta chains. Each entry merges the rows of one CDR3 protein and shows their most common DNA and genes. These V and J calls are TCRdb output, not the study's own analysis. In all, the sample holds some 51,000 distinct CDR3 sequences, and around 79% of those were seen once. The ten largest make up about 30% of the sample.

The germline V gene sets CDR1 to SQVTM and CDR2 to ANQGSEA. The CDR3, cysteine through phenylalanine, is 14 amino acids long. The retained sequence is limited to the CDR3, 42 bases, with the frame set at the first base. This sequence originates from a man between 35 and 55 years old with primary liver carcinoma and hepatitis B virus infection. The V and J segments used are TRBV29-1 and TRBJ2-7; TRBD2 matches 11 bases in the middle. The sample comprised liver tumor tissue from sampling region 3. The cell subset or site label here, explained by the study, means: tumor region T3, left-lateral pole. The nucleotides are TGCAGCATAGCCGGGACTAGCGGCTTCTACGAGCACTACTTC. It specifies CSIAGTSGFYEHYF.